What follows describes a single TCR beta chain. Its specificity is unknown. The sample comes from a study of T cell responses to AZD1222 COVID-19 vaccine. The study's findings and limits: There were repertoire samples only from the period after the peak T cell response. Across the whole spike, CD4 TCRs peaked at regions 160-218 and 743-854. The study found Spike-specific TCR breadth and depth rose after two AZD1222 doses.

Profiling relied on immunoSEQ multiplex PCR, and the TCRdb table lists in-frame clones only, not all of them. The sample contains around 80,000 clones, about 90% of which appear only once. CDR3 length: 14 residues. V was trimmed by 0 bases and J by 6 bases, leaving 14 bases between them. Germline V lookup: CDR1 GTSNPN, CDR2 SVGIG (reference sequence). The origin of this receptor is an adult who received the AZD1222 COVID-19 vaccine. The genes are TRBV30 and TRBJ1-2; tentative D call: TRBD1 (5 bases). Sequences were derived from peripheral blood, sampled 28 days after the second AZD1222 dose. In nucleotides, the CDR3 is TGTGCCTGGAGTGTTCAGGGACGAGGCGATGGCTACACCTTC. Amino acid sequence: CAWSVQGRGDGYTF.